These 23 T cell receptor beta chains came from one sample sequenced in a study of shared clonotypes between healthy human individuals (dated by TCRdb to the early 2020s). CD8 naive samples consisted of CD45RO-negative cells that were positively selected for CCR7, yielding a CD45RA+CCR7+ population without TemRA cells. Receptor amplification or capture employed the immunoSEQ multiplex PCR assay. TCRdb retrieved this table from immuneACCESS and kept in-frame rearrangements only. Not all clones are present; in checked studies, unresolved V genes account for under half, and no reason is known for the remainder. Within this sample are more than 2 million clones, with about 95% of them counted one time only. Roughly 1% of the sample is in the top ten clones. The source material was naive CD8+ T cells sorted from blood. What the cell subset or site label conveys for this sample: CD45RA+CCR7+. Every receptor here comes from a man aged 18 to 29 in good health.

The V and J genes are TRBV13 and TRBJ1-6; maybe TRBD1 (5 bases). The germline V and J ends were trimmed by 4 bases and 0 bases, with 7 bases remaining between them. Germline V gene sequence: CDR1 PRHDT, CDR2 FYEKMQ (reference sequence). The CDR3 has 15 amino acids. Written as DNA, the CDR3 is TGTGCCAGCAGCTCAGGGATCTCCTATAATTCACCCCTCCACTTT. It yields the protein CASSSGISYNSPLHF.

The rearrangement joins TRBV10-1 to TRBJ2-5, with no clear D. This CDR3 is 14 amino acids long. Germline CDR1 and CDR2: WNHNN and SYGVQD (reference sequence). V lost 5 bases and J lost 5, with 15 bases in between. CDR3 coding DNA: TGCGCCAGCAGTACCGACATTGGGCGTGAGACCCAGTACTTC. This translates into CASSTDIGRETQYF.

This clone has just a few counts. The chain has TRBV19 and TRBJ1-2; D ambiguous. The CDR3 is 14 amino acids. Trimming took 3 bases from V and 3 from J, leaving 11 bases between them. Germline CDR1 is LNHDA and CDR2 is SQIVND (reference sequence). Here the CDR3 DNA reads TGTGCCAGTAGTATTCGAGAGAATTACTATGGCTACACCTTC. It codes for CASSIRENYYGYTF.

The V gene is TRBV7-9, the J gene TRBJ2-7; 8 nucleotides line up with TRBD2. This CDR3 spans 16 amino acids. The germline V gene encodes CDR1 SEHNR and CDR2 FQNEAQ (reference sequence). Trimming cost V 5 bases and J 5 bases; bases outside gene matches: 14. CDR3 protein: CASSRPGGLGGNEQYF. The DNA of the CDR3 is TGTGCCAGCAGCCGTCCGGGAGGGTTAGGAGGGAACGAGCAGTACTTC.

V and J are TRBV7-2 and TRBJ2-7, with 9 positions matching TRBD2. V lost 1 base to trimming and J lost 6 bases; unmatched junction nucleotides: 13. Germline V gene data show CDR1 as SGHTA and CDR2 as FQGNSA. This CDR3 has 17 residues. CDR3 DNA sequence: TGTGCCAGCAGCTTAGATCATCGGCTAGCGGGAAACGGCGAGCAGTACTTC. It yields the protein CASSLDHRLAGNGEQYF.

The chain combines TRBV6-5 with TRBJ1-5; D gene uncertain. Trimming shortened V by 5 bases and J by 0 bases, and 11 bases separated the two germline ends. Germline V lookup: CDR1 MNHEY, CDR2 SVGAGI. This CDR3 is 15 amino acids long. The CDR3 protein is CASSPHGYSNQPQHF. CDR3 DNA: TGTGCCAGCAGTCCCCACGGGTATAGCAATCAGCCCCAGCATTTT.

The chain uses TRBV2 and TRBJ2-5; 14 nucleotides match TRBD2. This CDR3 has 17 residues. In germline, CDR1 is SNHLY, CDR2 FYNNEI. Germline trimming cut 1 base from V and 2 bases from J; bases unmatched to any gene: 3. CDR3 region: CASSEVGLAGEQETQYF. In DNA form, the CDR3 reads TGTGCCAGCAGTGAAGTGGGACTAGCGGGAGAACAAGAGACCCAGTACTTC.

The chain employs TRBV29-1 and TRBJ2-7, with 7 bases identical to TRBD2. CDR1 is SQVTM and CDR2 is ANQGSEA in the germline V gene. With 3 bases clipped from V and 2 bases from J, the junction kept 7 bases outside the gene matches. This CDR3 region has 14 residues. CDR3 DNA: TGCAGCGTTGAGGGGAGGGCCGGCACCTACGAGCAGTACTTC. Translating gives CSVEGRAGTYEQYF.

The rearrangement joins TRBV5-8 to TRBJ2-2; possibly TRBD2 for D (5 bases). Germline CDR1 and CDR2: SGHTS and YDEGEE. V dropped 1 base and J dropped 4 bases, with 11 bases sitting between them. The length of the CDR3 is 15 residues. This CDR3 is CASSLISVGTGELFF. CDR3 nucleotide sequence: TGTGCCAGCAGCTTGATTAGCGTCGGCACCGGGGAGCTGTTTTTT.

The CDR3 bases are TGTGCCAGCAGTTTCGGTAATCAGCCCCAGCATTTT. It yields the protein CASSFGNQPQHF. The gene calls are TRBV27 and TRBJ1-5, with unresolved D. This CDR3 region has 12 residues. Trimming removed 3 bases from V and 4 bases from J, with 4 bases in between. Germline CDR1 and CDR2: MNHEY and SMNVEV (reference sequence).

As concerns this clone: The identical CDR3 is also encoded by other nucleotide sequences in the sample. The V and J genes are TRBV11-3 and TRBJ2-1; D is perhaps TRBD2 (5 bases). The CDR3 contains 12 residues. Between the trimmed V and J ends, which lost 5 bases and 6 bases, there was a span of 8 bases. Germline V gene data show CDR1 as SGHNT and CDR2 as YENEEA. This CDR3 reads CASSPEGNEQFF. Here the CDR3 DNA reads TGTGCCAGCAGCCCTGAGGGCAATGAGCAGTTCTTC.

The gene calls are TRBV27 and TRBJ1-6; TRBD1 matches 7 bases. CDR1 and CDR2 (germline): MNHEY, SMNVEV (reference sequence). V was pared by 4 bases and J by 7 bases, with 13 bases of the junction left unmatched. The CDR3 length is 17 residues. The chain's CDR3 is CASSSGIGGRGNSPLHF. The DNA for the CDR3 is TGTGCCAGCAGTTCTGGGATTGGGGGCAGGGGGAATTCACCCCTCCACTTT.

The chain recombines TRBV5-1 with TRBJ2-1; D uncertain. In germline, CDR1 is SGHRS, CDR2 YFSETQ. The CDR3 contains 11 residues. The germline V and J ends were trimmed by 1 base and 9 bases, with 5 bases remaining between them. The CDR3 bases are TGCGCCAGCAGCTTGATGTCTGAGCAGTTCTTC. It is translated as CASSLMSEQFF.

The chain couples TRBV7-2 to TRBJ2-1, with a weak D call TRBD2 (5 bases). CDR1 and CDR2 (germline): SGHTA, FQGNSA. This CDR3 is 13 amino acids long. Trimming took 4 bases from V and 8 from J, leaving 12 bases between them. The DNA for the CDR3 is TGTGCCAGCAGCTGGGTCCACGGGGATGAGCAGTTCTTC. It specifies CASSWVHGDEQFF.

The V call is TRBV13, the J call TRBJ2-1; 12 positions agree with TRBD2. With V trimmed by 5 bases and J by 10 bases, 9 bases remained unmatched. In germline, CDR1 is PRHDT, CDR2 FYEKMQ (reference sequence). The CDR3 runs 15 residues. The chain's CDR3 is CASSQTSGGLQEQFF. The CDR3, as DNA: TGTGCCAGCAGCCAGACTAGCGGGGGTCTTCAGGAGCAGTTCTTC. The full variable domain, its missing parts supplied by reference TRBV13 and TRBJ2-1, is AAGVIQSPRHLIKEKRETATLKCYPIPRHDTVYWYQQGPGQDPQFLISFYEKMQSDKGSIPDRFSAQQFSDYHSELNMSSLELGDSALYFCASSQTSGGLQEQFFGPGTRLTVL.

The chain uses TRBV10-2 and TRBJ1-4; 8 bases are a match to TRBD1. With 4 bases clipped from V and 0 bases from J, the junction kept 4 bases outside the gene matches. CDR1 and CDR2 from the germline V gene are WSHSY and SAAADI. CDR3 length: 16 residues. As DNA, the CDR3 is TGCGCCAGCAGTGCGACAGGGGACACAACTAATGAAAAACTGTTTTTT. Its protein product is CASSATGDTTNEKLFF.

The chain uses TRBV6-6 and TRBJ1-1, with no clear D. The germline V gene encodes CDR1 MNHNY and CDR2 SVGAGI (reference sequence). The CDR3 spans 14 residues. Trimming removed 0 bases from V and 0 bases from J, with 5 bases in between. The CDR3 here is CASSYSSMNTEAFF. The DNA of the CDR3 is TGTGCCAGCAGTTACTCAAGCATGAACACTGAAGCTTTCTTT.

Worth noting for this clone: Other nucleotide sequences in the sample specify the same CDR3. CDR3 DNA sequence: TGCGCCAGCAGCCAAGGCCGCTTGTCCTACGAGCAGTACTTC. Translating gives CASSQGRLSYEQYF. V is TRBV4-3 and J is TRBJ2-7; D gene ambiguous. In germline, CDR1 is LGHNA, CDR2 YSLEER. Trimming cost V 1 base and J 1 base, with 8 bases left between them. The CDR3 runs to 14 residues.

V gene TRBV7-9 combines with J gene TRBJ2-1; perhaps TRBD2 as D (5 bases). V lost 5 bases and J lost 15, with 20 bases in between. Germline V gene sequence: CDR1 SEHNR, CDR2 FQNEAQ (reference sequence). CDR3 size: 13 residues. CDR3 sequence: CASSPTTGDIGFF. CDR3 DNA sequence: TGTGCCAGCAGCCCGACTACTGGGGATATCGGGTTCTTC.

The count of this clone is one. The chain is built from TRBV6-1 and TRBJ2-7; the D gene is possibly TRBD1 (5 bases). Trimming removed 6 bases from V and 2 bases from J, with 11 bases in between. CDR3 length: 13 residues. Germline loops: CDR1 MNHNS, CDR2 SASEGT. The chain's CDR3 is CASRQRGPYEQYF. The CDR3, as DNA: TGTGCCAGCAGGCAAAGGGGTCCCTACGAGCAGTACTTC.

In this sample, this clone turned up once. Other DNA sequences from this sample encode an identical CDR3 as well. The rearrangement joins TRBV7-9 to TRBJ2-7; TRBD1 aligns across 7 bases. Germline CDR1 is SEHNR and CDR2 is FQNEAQ (reference sequence). V was clipped by 1 base and J by 6 bases; unmatched bases: 0. This CDR3 has 12 residues. CDR3 loop: CASSLGTGEQYF. The CDR3 region has the DNA TGTGCCAGCAGCTTAGGGACAGGCGAGCAGTACTTC.

This chain connects TRBV5-6 to TRBJ2-5, with a tentative D call TRBD2 (7 bases). This CDR3 contains 14 residues. Germline CDR1 reads SGHDT; CDR2 reads YYEEEE. V dropped 2 bases and J dropped 3 bases, with 11 bases sitting between them. CDR3: CASSFWGGEETQYF. The CDR3 DNA sequence: TGTGCCAGCAGCTTTTGGGGGGGCGAAGAGACCCAGTACTTC.

V is TRBV25-1 and J is TRBJ2-2, with 8 bases aligning to TRBD1. The CDR3 consists of 17 residues. CDR1 is MGHDK, CDR2 SYGVNS, per germline. Trimming removed 3 bases from V and 5 bases from J; junction bases left unmatched: 11. This chain's CDR3 is CASSDTPGGALTGELFF. The CDR3 DNA sequence: TGTGCCAGCAGTGATACTCCAGGGGGCGCTTTAACCGGGGAGCTGTTTTTT.